This T cell receptor beta chain was obtained from a study of shared clonotypes between healthy human individuals. Study overall: There were three CD4 naive, three CD4 memory, two CD8 naive and one CD8 memory plates per donor.

The assay used deep level. The data were produced by immunoSEQ multiplex PCR, yet TCRdb's version contains in-frame clones alone and is incomplete. This sample has 730,000 or so clones, with approximately 79% found just once. Study results and limitations: Naive subsets usually exceeded memory subsets in estimated richness.

The study separated CD4+ cells into CD45RA+ naive and CD45RA-negative memory subsets. This clone was seen only a few times. Its antigen is as yet unknown. V lost 2 bases, J lost 7 bases, and 8 bases lay in between. This CDR3 contains 12 residues. Germline V gene data show CDR1 as SEHNR and CDR2 as FQNEAQ (reference sequence). This clonotype was sampled from a woman in her twenties or thirties in good health. The V call is TRBV7-9, the J call TRBJ2-5, with D possibly being TRBD2 (5 bases). The sample taken for sequencing was memory CD4+ T cells sorted from blood. Subset: CD45RA-negative fraction. CDR3 sequence (DNA): TGTGCCAGCAGCTTAAACAGCGGGACCCAGTACTTC. This gives the protein CASSLNSGTQYF.